Shown below are 13 T cell receptor beta chains from a single sample sequenced in a study of T cells after yellow fever vaccination. From the 5' RACE reads, TCRdb called clonotypes with MiXCR, one entry per CDR3 protein. The data hold about 120,000 distinct CDR3 sequences, with 5.5% to 8% observed a single time. Material: CD4+ T cells sorted from PBMCs, obtained more than 35 days after the first yellow fever vaccination. The receptors shown here come from a man in his late teens or twenties who received the YFV17D yellow fever vaccine.

This clonotype was observed many times. The J gene is TRBJ1-1, the V gene TRBV7-2, with TRBD1 matching 8 bases. There are 13 residues in the CDR3. CDR1 and CDR2 (germline): SGHTA, FQGNSA. Trimming took 4 bases from V and 7 from J; bases not matched to a gene: 5. The CDR3 bases are TGTGCCAGCAGCTCCGGGACAGGCCTTGAAGCTTTCTTT. It encodes CASSSGTGLEAFF.

This clonotype was observed at least ten times. The J gene is TRBJ2-1, the V gene TRBV3-1; the D call may be TRBD1 or TRBD2 (6 bases each). Germline V CDR1 and CDR2: LGHDT, YNNKEL (reference sequence). The ends were cut back, 3 bases at V and 6 bases at J, with 15 bases in the middle. The CDR3 has 15 amino acids. In DNA form, the CDR3 reads TGTGCCAGCAGCCACTTGATGGGGGGCCCCAATGAGCAGTTCTTC. This encodes CASSHLMGGPNEQFF.

Many counts were recorded for this clonotype. The rearrangement links TRBV29-1 to TRBJ1-4, with unresolved D. The germline V gene has CDR1 SQVTM and CDR2 ANQGSEA. This CDR3 has 14 amino acids. V lost 7 bases and J 0 bases, leaving 12 bases between the germline ends. The CDR3 DNA reads as TGCAGCGCGGCCGTCTGGGCAACTAATGAAAAACTGTTTTTT. Protein product: CSAAVWATNEKLFF. Combining the CDR3 with reference TRBV29-1 and TRBJ1-4 gives the whole variable domain SAVISQKPSRDICQRGTSLTIQCQVDSQVTMMFWYRQQPGQSLTLIATANQGSEATYESGFVIDKFPISRPNLTFSTLTVSNMSPEDSSIYLCSAAVWATNEKLFFGSGTQLSVL.

This clonotype was found many times. V gene TRBV5-1 combines with J gene TRBJ2-1; D gene unclear. The CDR3 covers 16 residues. V was pared by 0 bases and J by 4 bases, with 14 bases between. Germline CDR1 reads SGHRS; CDR2 reads YFSETQ. The CDR3 spells CASSLEATEMYNEQFF. The CDR3 DNA reads TGCGCCAGCAGCTTGGAGGCAACCGAGATGTACAATGAGCAGTTCTTC. The full variable domain, completed using reference TRBV5-1 and TRBJ2-1, is KAGVTQTPRYLIKTRGQQVTLSCSPISGHRSVSWYQQTPGQGLQFLFEYFSETQRNKGNFPGRFSGRQFSNSRSEMNVSTLELGDSALYLCASSLEATEMYNEQFFGPGTRLTVL.

This clonotype has ten or more counts. The gene calls are TRBV3-1 and TRBJ2-6; D is unclear. Germline lookup yields CDR1 LGHDT and CDR2 YNNKEL (reference sequence). CDR3 size: 15 residues. The V end lost 11 bases, the J end lost 0 bases, and 14 bases lay between the germline ends. CDR3 loop: CAVGRLSSGANVLTF. The CDR3 coding sequence is TGTGCCGTGGGCAGGTTGAGCTCTGGGGCCAACGTCCTGACTTTC.

V and J are TRBV10-3 and TRBJ1-2; D is perhaps TRBD1 (6 bases). The CDR3 consists of 13 residues. The V and J ends lost 10 bases and 12 bases respectively, with 24 bases between them. The germline V gene encodes CDR1 ENHRY and CDR2 SYGVKD. CDR3 bases: TGTGCCAGCGGAGGACAGACCCATTCTATCAACACCTTC. It yields the protein CASGGQTHSINTF.

This clonotype has at least ten counts. J is TRBJ2-2 and V is TRBV18; tentatively, D is TRBD1 (5 bases). Germline values: CDR1 KGHSH, CDR2 LQKENI. Between the trimmed V and J ends, which lost 4 bases and 4 bases, there was a span of 10 bases. This CDR3 region has 14 residues. The CDR3 spells CASSLQDSTGELFF. For the CDR3, the DNA is TGTGCCAGCTCACTACAGGATAGCACCGGGGAGCTGTTTTTT.

This clonotype was counted many times. The gene calls are TRBV20-1 and TRBJ2-4; 7 nucleotides align to TRBD1. Germline V gene sequence: CDR1 DFQATT, CDR2 SNEGSKA (reference sequence). The CDR3 extends over 14 amino acids. With V trimmed by 2 bases and J by 3 bases, 4 bases remained unmatched. In DNA, the CDR3 is TGCAGTGCTAGATACAGGGGCGACAAAAACATTCAGTACTTC. It is translated as CSARYRGDKNIQYF.

Remarks on this clonotype: This could be a read error, since a much larger clone is one nucleotide away. This chain links TRBV29-1 with TRBJ1-3; D unclear. Germline V CDR1 and CDR2: SQVTM, ANQGSEA. CDR3 length: 14 residues. Trimming stripped 4 bases from V and 8 bases from J, with 18 bases between. The CDR3 nucleotides are TGCAGCGTTGGGCATTCAGGCGGCGGGGACACCATATATTTT. Its protein is CSVGHSGGGDTIYF.

This clonotype was seen many times. This sequence joins TRBV12-3 or TRBV12-4 and TRBJ2-1; a weak D match, TRBD2 (6 bases). Trimming took 3 bases from V and 8 from J, leaving 11 bases between them. This CDR3 has 13 amino acids. This CDR3 is CASSFQGGDEQFF. The CDR3 DNA is TGTGCCAGCAGTTTCCAGGGAGGCGATGAGCAGTTCTTC.

This clonotype occurred many times. The chain links TRBV12-3 or TRBV12-4 to TRBJ2-7; TRBD1 matches at 12 bases. CDR3 length: 15 residues. V was pared by 6 bases and J by 3 bases, with 6 bases of the junction left unmatched. CDR3 residues: CASSPRDRGLYEQYF. As DNA, the CDR3 is TGTGCCAGCAGCCCCCGGGACAGGGGGCTCTACGAGCAGTACTTC.

This clonotype has a count of ten or more. J is TRBJ1-2 and V is TRBV6-1; TRBD1 is a possible D gene (5 bases). V was pared by 5 bases and J by 2 bases, with 15 bases between. Germline-derived CDR1 and CDR2 are MNHNS and SASEGT. CDR3 length: 15 amino acids. CDR3 sequence (DNA): TGTGCCAGCAGTCCTCCACTGGGGCTCAACTATGGCTACACCTTC. This translates into CASSPPLGLNYGYTF.

J is TRBJ1-2 and V is TRBV29-1, with 7 nucleotides matching TRBD1. In germline, CDR1 is SQVTM, CDR2 ANQGSEA. J was trimmed by 3 bases and V by 5 bases; bases with no gene match: 6. The CDR3 loop spans 13 amino acids. CDR3 loop: CSVQTGVDYGYTF. The DNA of the CDR3 is TGCAGCGTTCAAACAGGGGTAGACTATGGCTACACCTTC.